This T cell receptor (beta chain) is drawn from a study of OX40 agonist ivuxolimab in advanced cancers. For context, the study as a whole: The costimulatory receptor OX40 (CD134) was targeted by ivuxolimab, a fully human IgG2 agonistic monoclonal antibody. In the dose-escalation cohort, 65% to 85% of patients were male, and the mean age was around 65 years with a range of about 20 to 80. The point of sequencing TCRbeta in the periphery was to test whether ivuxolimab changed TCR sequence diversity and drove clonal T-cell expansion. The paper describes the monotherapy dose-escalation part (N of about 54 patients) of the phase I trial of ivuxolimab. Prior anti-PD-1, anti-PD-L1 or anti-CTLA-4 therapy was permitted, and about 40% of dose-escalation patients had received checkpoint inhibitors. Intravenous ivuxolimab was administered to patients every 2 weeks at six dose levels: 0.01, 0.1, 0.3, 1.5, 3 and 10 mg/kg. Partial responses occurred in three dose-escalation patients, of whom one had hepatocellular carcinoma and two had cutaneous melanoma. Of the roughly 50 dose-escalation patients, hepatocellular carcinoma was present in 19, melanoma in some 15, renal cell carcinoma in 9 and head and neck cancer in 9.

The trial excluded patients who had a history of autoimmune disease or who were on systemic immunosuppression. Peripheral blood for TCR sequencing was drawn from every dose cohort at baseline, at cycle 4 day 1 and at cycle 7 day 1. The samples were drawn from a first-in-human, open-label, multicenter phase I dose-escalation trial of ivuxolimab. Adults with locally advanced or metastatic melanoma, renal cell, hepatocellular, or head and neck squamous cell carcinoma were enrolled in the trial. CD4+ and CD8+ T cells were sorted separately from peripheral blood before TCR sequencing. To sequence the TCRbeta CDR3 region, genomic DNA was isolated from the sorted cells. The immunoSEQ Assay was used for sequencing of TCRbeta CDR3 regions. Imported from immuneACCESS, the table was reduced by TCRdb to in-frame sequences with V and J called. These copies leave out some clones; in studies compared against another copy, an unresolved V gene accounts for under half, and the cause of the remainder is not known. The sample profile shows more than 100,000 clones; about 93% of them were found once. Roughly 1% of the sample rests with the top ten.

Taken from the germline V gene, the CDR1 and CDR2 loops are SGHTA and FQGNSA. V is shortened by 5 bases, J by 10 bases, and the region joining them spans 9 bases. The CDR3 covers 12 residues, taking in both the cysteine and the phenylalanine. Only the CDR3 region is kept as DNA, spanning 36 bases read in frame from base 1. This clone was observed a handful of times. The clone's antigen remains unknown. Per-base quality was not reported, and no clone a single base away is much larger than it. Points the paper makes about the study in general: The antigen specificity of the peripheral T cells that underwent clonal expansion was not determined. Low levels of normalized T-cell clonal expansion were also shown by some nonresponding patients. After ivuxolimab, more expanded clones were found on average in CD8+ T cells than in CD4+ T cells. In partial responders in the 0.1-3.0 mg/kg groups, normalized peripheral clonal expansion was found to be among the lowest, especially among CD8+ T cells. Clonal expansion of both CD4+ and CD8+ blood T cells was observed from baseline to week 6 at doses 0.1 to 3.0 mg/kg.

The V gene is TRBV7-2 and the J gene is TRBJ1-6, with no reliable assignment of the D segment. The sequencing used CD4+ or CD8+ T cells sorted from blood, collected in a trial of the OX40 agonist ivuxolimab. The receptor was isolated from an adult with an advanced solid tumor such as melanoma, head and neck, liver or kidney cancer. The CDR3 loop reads CASSRLGSPLHF. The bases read TGTGCCAGCAGCCGCCTAGGGTCACCCCTCCACTTT.